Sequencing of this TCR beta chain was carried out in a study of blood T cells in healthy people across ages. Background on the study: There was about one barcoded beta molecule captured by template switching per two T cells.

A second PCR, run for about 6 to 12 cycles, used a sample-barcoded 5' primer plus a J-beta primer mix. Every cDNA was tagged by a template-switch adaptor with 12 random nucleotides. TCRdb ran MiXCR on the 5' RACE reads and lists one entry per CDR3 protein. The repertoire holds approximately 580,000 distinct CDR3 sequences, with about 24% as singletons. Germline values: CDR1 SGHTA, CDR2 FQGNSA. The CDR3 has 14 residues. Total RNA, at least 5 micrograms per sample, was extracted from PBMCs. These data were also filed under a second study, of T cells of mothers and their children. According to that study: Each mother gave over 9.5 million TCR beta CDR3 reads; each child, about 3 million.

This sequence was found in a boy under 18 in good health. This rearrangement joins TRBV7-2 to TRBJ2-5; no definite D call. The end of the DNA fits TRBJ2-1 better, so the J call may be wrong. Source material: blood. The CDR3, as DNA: TGTGCCAGCAGCCAGACATTAGTGGAGAATGAGCAGTTCTTC. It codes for CASSQTLVENEQFF.